The next 15 T cell receptor beta chains were all read from a single sample in a study of T cells after yellow fever vaccination. TCRdb used MiXCR to reprocess the 5' RACE reads, holding one entry per CDR3 protein. Among around 320,000 distinct CDR3 sequences listed, 8.5% to 10% were seen once. Specimen: CD4+ T cells sorted from PBMCs, collected 5 days after the yellow fever booster vaccination. Receptors originate from a man aged 18 to 30 who received the YFV17D yellow fever vaccine.

With respect to this clonotype: Since a much larger clone is just one base distant, this may be a read error. V is TRBV2 and J is TRBJ2-2; no reliable D call. Per germline, CDR1 SNHLY and CDR2 FYNNEI. The CDR3 loop spans 12 amino acids. V lost 5 bases and J 4 bases, leaving 5 bases between the germline ends. CDR3 nucleotide sequence: TGTGCCAGCAGTCCGATCACCGGGGAGCTGTTTTTT. Its translation is CASSPITGELFF. Together with reference TRBV2 and TRBJ2-2, the CDR3 gives the full variable domain: EPEVTQTPSHQVTQMGQEVILRCVPISNHLYFYWYRQILGQKVEFLVSFYNNEISEKSEIFDDQFSVERPDGSNFTLKIRSTKLEDSAMYFCASSPITGELFFGEGSRLTVL.

This chain joins TRBV2 and TRBJ2-1; D gene uncertain. The CDR3 loop spans 14 amino acids. Germline CDR1 is SNHLY and CDR2 is FYNNEI. V was pared by 8 bases and J by 0 bases, with 11 bases between. As DNA, the CDR3 is TGTGCCAGCCAGCGCGACAACTCCTACAATGAGCAGTTCTTC. This translates into CASQRDNSYNEQFF.

The chain has TRBV6-5 and TRBJ2-3; 7 positions agree with TRBD2. The CDR3 sequence is 14 residues long. With 4 bases clipped from V and 3 bases from J, the junction kept 4 bases outside the gene matches. Germline CDR1 reads MNHEY; CDR2 reads SVGAGI. CDR3 DNA: TGTGCCAGCAGTTCTCAACTAGCGACAGATACGCAGTATTTT. The encoded protein is CASSSQLATDTQYF.

This clonotype was seen ten or more times. This chain links TRBV29-1 with TRBJ2-7; either TRBD1 or TRBD2 may supply D (5 bases each). V lost 3 bases and J 2 bases, leaving 11 bases between the germline ends. Germline CDR1 is SQVTM and CDR2 is ANQGSEA. The CDR3 runs to 13 residues. CDR3 sequence reads: CSVEGDVTYEQYF. CDR3 bases: TGCAGCGTTGAGGGGGACGTTACCTACGAGCAGTACTTC.

This clonotype was seen more than once but under ten times. J is TRBJ1-4 and V is TRBV15; perhaps TRBD1 as D (5 bases). Germline CDR1 reads LNHNV; CDR2 reads YYDKDF (reference sequence). This CDR3 is 14 amino acids long. The V and J ends lost 0 bases and 10 bases respectively, with 12 bases between them. The DNA of the CDR3 is TGTGCCACCAGCAGAGATCCGGGGGAAGGAAAACTGTTTTTT. This sequence encodes CATSRDPGEGKLFF.

As for this clonotype: At one boundary the junction diverges from the germline segment, which might be a read error. This chain uses TRBV6-6 with TRBJ1-1; D ambiguous. The CDR3 length is 11 residues. Germline loops: CDR1 MNHNY, CDR2 SVGAGI (reference sequence). The CDR3 reads CASIYMAVAFF. In DNA, the CDR3 is TGTGCCAGCATTTACATGGCCGTAGCTTTCTTT.

The gene calls are TRBV13 and TRBJ2-1; D possibly uses TRBD1 or TRBD2 (5 bases each). The CDR3 contains 13 residues. V was cut by 1 base and J by 8 bases, with 9 bases left in between. Germline CDR1 reads PRHDT; CDR2 reads FYEKMQ (reference sequence). DNA for the CDR3: TGTGCCAGCAGCTTAGTGGGGGTTGATGAGCAGTTCTTC. This gives the protein CASSLVGVDEQFF.

The chain employs TRBV5-1 and TRBJ1-3; a weak D match, TRBD1 (6 bases). The V end was cut by 3 bases, the J end by 10 bases, with 20 bases between. Germline lookup yields CDR1 SGHRS and CDR2 YFSETQ. The CDR3 runs 15 residues. The CDR3 region is CASSSAGTYGSTIYF. In nucleotides, the CDR3 is TGCGCCAGCAGCTCCGCCGGGACATATGGGTCAACCATATATTTT.

The rearrangement uses TRBV6-5 and TRBJ2-5; 11 nucleotides align to TRBD2. Germline CDR1 is MNHEY and CDR2 is SVGAGI. The J segment lost 3 bases and the V segment lost 7 bases, leaving 7 bases of the junction unmatched. The CDR3 has 15 amino acids. The CDR3 loop is CASKVTSGVEETQYF. CDR3 nucleotides: TGTGCCAGCAAAGTGACTAGCGGGGTGGAAGAGACCCAGTACTTC.

This clonotype was observed a few times. The J gene is TRBJ2-3, the V gene TRBV12-3 or TRBV12-4, with D maybe TRBD1 (6 bases). V was trimmed by 8 bases and J by 0 bases, leaving 12 bases between them. The CDR3 is 14 amino acids. CDR3 residues: CASQGRISTDTQYF. Here the CDR3 DNA reads TGTGCCAGCCAGGGGCGTATCAGCACAGATACGCAGTATTTT.

The CDR3 DNA follows: TGTGCCAGCAGTTCGCGGGGGGCCTACTACGAGCAGTACTTC. Translating it yields CASSSRGAYYEQYF. V gene TRBV27 combines with J gene TRBJ2-7; 8 nucleotides line up with TRBD2. The CDR3 covers 14 residues. Germline CDR1 MNHEY, CDR2 SMNVEV (reference sequence). Trimming cost V 4 bases and J 3 bases; bases outside gene matches: 5.

This clonotype was counted between two and nine times. The rearrangement joins TRBV7-2 to TRBJ1-5, with a tentative D call TRBD1 (6 bases). The CDR3 has 15 amino acids. The germline gives CDR1 SGHTA, CDR2 FQGNSA. Trimming removed 3 bases at V and 4 bases at J, with 13 bases between. DNA for the CDR3: TGTGCCAGCAGCTTGTTACAGGGAAATAATCAGCCCCAGCATTTT. Amino acids: CASSLLQGNNQPQHF.

This clonotype has only a few counts. J is TRBJ1-5 and V is TRBV12-5; D gene unclear. Germline V gene data show CDR1 as LGHNT and CDR2 as FRNRAP. The CDR3 contains 14 residues. V lost 2 bases to trimming and J lost 0 bases, with 5 bases between them. CDR3 in amino acids: CASGLPYSNQPQHF. CDR3 bases: TGTGCTAGTGGTTTGCCTTATAGCAATCAGCCCCAGCATTTT.

V is TRBV5-1 and J is TRBJ2-1, with 7 bases aligning to TRBD1. V lost 6 bases to trimming and J lost 3 bases; unmatched junction nucleotides: 6. The CDR3 spans 14 residues. The germline CDR1 and CDR2 sequences are SGHRS and YFSETQ. The DNA for the CDR3 is TGCGCCAGCACCCCGGGACAGATCTACAATGAGCAGTTCTTC. It is translated as CASTPGQIYNEQFF.

This clonotype was counted ten times or more. The chain carries TRBV7-2 and TRBJ2-3; 8 bases are shared with TRBD2. In germline, CDR1 is SGHTA, CDR2 FQGNSA. This CDR3 region has 17 residues. V trimming: 1 base; J trimming: 2 bases; junction bases outside the gene matches: 8. The CDR3 region is CASSLGFSGGYTDTQYF. DNA for the CDR3: TGTGCCAGCAGCTTAGGGTTCAGCGGGGGTTACACAGATACGCAGTATTTT.